This T cell receptor (beta chain) was obtained from a study of patients and donors after allogeneic stem cell transplantation. Germline-derived CDR1 and CDR2 are SGHRS and YFSETQ. Trimming cost V 4 bases and J 2 bases; bases outside gene matches: 4. CDR3 length: 15 residues. TCRdb re-derived calls from the RT-PCR reads in MiXCR, one entry per CDR3 protein. The repertoire consists of about 960,000 distinct CDR3 sequences, with roughly 18% occurring once and the leading ten covering roughly 6%. This clonotype was found a few times. Sequenced sample: blood, either unsorted or a sorted T cell fraction (not recorded which). The receptor's source is a human donor who was either an allogeneic HSCT recipient or a stem cell or donor lymphocyte infusion donor (not recorded which). It is not recorded whose cells these are; they may come from a transplant donor. The chain combines TRBV5-1 with TRBJ2-5; 11 bases are a match to TRBD1. The DNA of the CDR3 is TGCGCCAGCAGCCCGGGACAGGGGGGACAAGAGACCCAGTACTTC. This encodes CASSPGQGGQETQYF.